One sample yielded the 12 T cell receptor beta chains listed below, sequenced in a study of post-analysis software for immune sequencing data. Whole-study findings and limits: Patients had higher frequencies than controls of about five TRBV segments, including TRBV5-6, TRBV5-1 and TRBV20-1.

Unique molecular identifiers were carried by the TCR beta cDNA libraries. Each CDR3 protein gets one entry after TCRdb re-called the PCR reads with MiXCR. Among hundreds of thousands of distinct CDR3 sequences, roughly 46% were seen once, and the ten largest hold around 10%. These receptors have no known antigen. What was sequenced was blood. The origin of the receptors is a girl between 10 and 17 years old with multiple sclerosis.

The gene calls are TRBV9 and TRBJ1-2; 8 bases fit TRBD1. Trimming took 0 bases from V and 8 from J; bases not matched to a gene: 6. The CDR3 length is 14 residues. The germline CDR1 and CDR2 sequences are SGDLS and YYNGEE. The CDR3 protein is CASSVGRTGPGYTF. The CDR3 DNA reads TGTGCCAGCAGCGTAGGGCGGACAGGGCCGGGCTACACCTTC.

The chain joins TRBV24-1 to TRBJ2-1, with D hard to call. Looked up from germline, CDR1 is KGHDR and CDR2 is SFDVKD. Trimming removed 5 bases from V and 10 bases from J, with 14 bases in between. The CDR3 length is 13 residues. CDR3 sequence: CATSGPSKEEQFF. The CDR3, as DNA: TGTGCCACCAGTGGACCGAGTAAGGAGGAGCAGTTCTTC.

This clonotype was detected a few times. The V call is TRBV7-3, the J call TRBJ2-7; D remains unclear. The CDR3 is made up of 14 amino acids. From germline, CDR1 is SGHTA and CDR2 FQGTGA. Trimming took 2 bases from V and 0 from J, leaving 8 bases between them. CDR3 protein: CASSLDENSYEQYF. CDR3 DNA: TGTGCCAGCAGCTTAGATGAAAACTCCTACGAGCAGTACTTC. Full variable domain (missing parts from reference TRBV7-3 and TRBJ2-7): GAGVSQTPSNKVTEKGKYVELRCDPISGHTALYWYRQSLGQGPEFLIYFQGTGAADDSGLPNDRFFAVRPEGSVSTLKIQRTERGDSAVYLCASSLDENSYEQYFGPGTRLTVT.

V is TRBV25-1 and J is TRBJ2-7, with no clear D. Trimming left V 4 bases short and J 5 bases short, with 15 bases between. This CDR3 is 14 amino acids long. The germline V gene encodes CDR1 MGHDK and CDR2 SYGVNS. In DNA form, the CDR3 reads TGTGCCAGCAGTGGAACCGGACCTTTCGACGAGCAGTACTTC. Protein: CASSGTGPFDEQYF.

This clonotype was seen a few times. V and J are TRBV29-1 and TRBJ1-2; D gene ambiguous. The CDR3 is 11 residues long. Trimming shortened V by 6 bases and J by 4 bases, and 9 bases separated the two germline ends. Germline CDR1 reads SQVTM; CDR2 reads ANQGSEA. The CDR3 reads CSVQVLYGYTF. In DNA form, the CDR3 reads TGCAGCGTGCAGGTCCTCTATGGCTACACCTTC.

The genes are TRBV4-2 and TRBJ1-2; D remains ambiguous. CDR1 is LGHNA and CDR2 is YNFKEQ in the germline V gene. V lost 1 base and J lost 7, with 19 bases in between. The CDR3 length is 16 residues. CDR3 sequence reads: CASSQVRVGPGIGYTF. For the CDR3, the DNA is TGTGCCAGCAGCCAAGTGAGGGTTGGCCCCGGGATTGGCTACACCTTC.

The chain couples TRBV20-1 to TRBJ2-7; D perhaps matches TRBD2 (5 bases). Per germline, CDR1 DFQATT and CDR2 SNEGSKA (reference sequence). Trimming took 0 bases from V and 3 from J, leaving 9 bases between them. The CDR3 is 13 amino acids. CDR3 amino acids: CSARDGLNYEQYF. In DNA, the CDR3 is TGCAGTGCTAGAGATGGACTCAACTACGAGCAGTACTTC.

The chain couples TRBV5-1 to TRBJ2-7, with 7 nucleotides matching TRBD2. There are 17 residues in the CDR3. Germline lookup yields CDR1 SGHRS and CDR2 YFSETQ. After removal of 0 bases from V and 0 bases from J, the junction contained 9 bases not matched to a gene. CDR3 loop: CASSLALAAGSSYEQYF. CDR3 DNA: TGCGCCAGCAGCTTGGCGCTAGCGGCTGGGAGCTCCTACGAGCAGTACTTC.

The rearrangement links TRBV29-1 to TRBJ2-7; no definite D call. CDR1 is SQVTM, CDR2 ANQGSEA, per germline. V gave up 7 bases and J gave up 7 bases, with 14 bases separating them. The length of the CDR3 is 11 residues. Written as DNA, the CDR3 is TGCAGCGCCGCACTCAGCTGGGAGCAGTACTTC. It is translated as CSAALSWEQYF.

CDR3 sequence reads: CASSLRLGGDSYGYTF. The CDR3 DNA reads TGTGCCAGCAGTTTAAGATTAGGTGGGGATTCGTATGGCTACACCTTC. The chain links TRBV6-6 to TRBJ1-2; D not resolved. The ends were cut back, 4 bases at V and 5 bases at J, with 20 bases in the middle. The CDR3 has 16 amino acids. CDR1 is MNHNY and CDR2 is SVGAGI in the germline V gene (reference sequence).

As to this clonotype: A single base separates this from a much larger clone, so it may be a read error. The J gene is TRBJ2-5, the V gene TRBV7-7; D call uncertain. The CDR3 is made up of 14 amino acids. From germline, CDR1 is SSHAT and CDR2 FNYEAQ (reference sequence). CDR3 nucleotide sequence: TGTGCTAGCAGCACCGGACCGTTCCAAGAGGCCCAGTACTTC. This translates into CASSTGPFQEAQYF. The variable domain in full, completed from reference TRBV7-7 and TRBJ2-5, reads GAGVSQSPRYKVTKRGQDVTLRCDPISSHATLYWYQQALGQGPEFLTYFNYEAQPDKSGLPSDRFSAERPEGSISTLTIQRTEQRDSAMYRCASSTGPFQEAQYFGPGTRLLVL.

This CDR3 reads CASSPGLYGSVYGYTF. As DNA, the CDR3 is TGTGCCAGCAGCCCCGGCCTTTACGGCTCCGTATATGGCTACACCTTC. V gene TRBV7-9 combines with J gene TRBJ1-2; D is undetermined. This CDR3 is built from 16 residues. The V and J ends lost 5 bases and 5 bases respectively, with 21 bases between them. Germline V gene sequence: CDR1 SEHNR, CDR2 FQNEAQ (reference sequence).